These 3 T cell receptor beta chains originate from one sample sequenced in a study of cytotoxic CD8 clonotypes in ibrutinib-treated CLL. Assay used: immunoSEQ multiplex PCR; TCRdb lists only in-frame clones, some missing. The table lists approximately 100,000 clones, approximately 58% of them singletons. The specimen was PBMCs, collected after 24 months of ibrutinib treatment. The receptor source for this set is a human donor with chronic lymphocytic leukemia.

Only one count was recorded for this clone. The chain has TRBV20-1 and TRBJ2-6; D not certain. The CDR3 runs 11 residues. Per germline, CDR1 DFQATT and CDR2 SNEGSKA (reference sequence). V was trimmed by 8 bases and J by 2 bases, leaving 4 bases between them. The CDR3 loop reads CSLAGANVLTF. The DNA for the CDR3 is TGCAGTTTAGCTGGGGCCAACGTCCTGACTTTC.

About this clone: The sample holds other DNA sequences that translate to the same CDR3. This rearrangement joins TRBV30 to TRBJ2-1; D may be TRBD2 (6 bases). The CDR3 sequence is 13 residues long. Trimming left V 0 bases short and J 4 bases short, with 7 bases between. Germline CDR1 GTSNPN, CDR2 SVGIG (reference sequence). The CDR3 sequence: CAWSVGGYNEQFF. The CDR3 bases are TGTGCCTGGAGTGTTGGAGGGTACAATGAGCAGTTCTTC.

The chain employs TRBV5-1 and TRBJ1-1, with unresolved D. Germline values: CDR1 SGHRS, CDR2 YFSETQ. V was trimmed by 3 bases and J by 1 base, leaving 7 bases between them. The CDR3 is 13 residues long. The DNA for the CDR3 is TGCGCCAGCAGCTCCCGGGAGAACACTGAAGCTTTCTTT. It yields the protein CASSSRENTEAFF.